A selection of T cell receptor beta chains follows, all from one sample in a study of blood T cell repertoires in COVID-19. TCRdb keeps only in-frame clones here, not all; method: immunoSEQ multiplex PCR. The table shows under 250,000 clones, with about 89% occurring only once. Sample: peripheral blood. All receptors come from a man in his 60s who had recovered from COVID-19. CDR3s include the opening cysteine and the closing phenylalanine or tryptophan. A D gene is named only where the DNA matches it firmly. Part of the rows lack a size; the others show once, few, many or a class for expanded clones.

j_call,v_call,clone_size,d_call,cdr3_aa,cdr3_nt
TRBJ1-3,TRBV5-6,-,TRBD1,CASSRGQGAPGNTIYF,TGTGCCAGCAGCAGGGGACAGGGGGCGCCCGGAAACACCATATATTTT
TRBJ2-2,TRBV19,-,-,CASRPPRGARTGELFF,TGTGCCAGTAGACCTCCCCGGGGGGCGCGGACCGGGGAGCTGTTTTTT
TRBJ2-7,TRBV27,-,TRBD2,CASSLLASGRGEQYF,TGTGCCAGCAGTTTATTGGCTAGCGGGAGGGGCGAGCAGTACTTC
TRBJ2-7,TRBV2,-,TRBD1,CASRPGQSSYEQYF,TGTGCCAGCAGGCCGGGACAGAGCTCCTACGAGCAGTACTTC
TRBJ1-2,TRBV28,-,TRBD1,CASTLRDRNYGYTF,TGTGCCAGCACCCTCCGGGACAGGAACTATGGCTACACCTTC
TRBJ2-2,TRBV27,-,TRBD2,CASSSGLARNTGELFF,TGTGCCAGCAGTTCTGGACTAGCCAGGAACACCGGGGAGCTGTTTTTT
TRBJ2-1,TRBV3-1/TRBV3-2,-,-,CASSQRLTTGYNEQFF,TGTGCCAGCAGCCAACGGCTCACAACAGGCTACAATGAGCAGTTCTTC
TRBJ1-2,TRBV7-9,-,-,CASSLGGDLALF,TGTGCCAGCAGCTTAGGGGGGGATCTTGCCCTCTTC
TRBJ1-1,TRBV12-3/TRBV12-4,-,-,CASSQKGGTEAFF,TGTGCCAGCAGTCAAAAGGGAGGCACTGAAGCTTTCTTT
TRBJ2-3,TRBV7-3,once,-,CASSSSRADTQYF,TGTGCCAGCAGTTCGTCCAGGGCAGATACGCAGTATTTT
TRBJ1-4,TRBV2,-,TRBD1,CASSDDRGEKLFF,TGTGCCAGCAGTGATGACAGGGGTGAAAAACTGTTTTTT
TRBJ2-2,TRBV19,-,-,CASSQQGSTGELFF,TGTGCCAGTAGTCAACAGGGTTCCACCGGGGAGCTGTTTTTT
TRBJ2-1,TRBV3-1/TRBV3-2,-,TRBD2,CASSQRGVSNEQFF,TGTGCCAGCAGCCAGCGGGGGGTTTCCAATGAGCAGTTCTTC
TRBJ2-5,TRBV11-2,-,-,CASSLTPVTQYF,TGTGCCAGCAGCCTAACCCCCGTCACCCAGTACTTC
TRBJ2-7,TRBV5-4,-,TRBD1,CASSLQGREQYF,TGTGCCAGCAGCTTACAGGGGCGCGAGCAGTACTTC
TRBJ2-7,TRBV28,-,TRBD1,CASSFYRGRTYEQYF,TGTGCCAGCAGTTTCTACAGGGGGCGCACCTACGAGCAGTACTTC
TRBJ2-1,TRBV11-2,-,-,CASSLDMTVRGQFF,TGTGCCAGCAGCTTAGATATGACCGTCCGGGGGCAGTTCTTC
TRBJ2-7,TRBV13,-,-,CASSLGQTYEQYF,TGTGCCAGCAGCTTAGGGCAGACCTACGAGCAGTACTTC
TRBJ2-7,TRBV6-1,-,-,CASSDLYEQYF,TGTGCCAGCAGTGACCTCTACGAGCAGTACTTC
TRBJ2-7,TRBV2,few,-,CASSDPDIPYEQYF,TGTGCCAGCAGTGACCCGGACATACCCTACGAGCAGTACTTC
TRBJ2-2,TRBV7-8,-,-,CASSLAEGANTGELFF,TGTGCCAGCAGCTTAGCCGAGGGGGCGAACACCGGGGAGCTGTTTTTT
TRBJ1-1,TRBV28,-,TRBD1,CASTYRGTEAFF,TGTGCCAGCACCTACAGGGGCACTGAAGCTTTCTTT
TRBJ2-7,TRBV7-6,-,TRBD2,CASSRGLAGGYEQYF,TGTGCCAGCAGCCGAGGACTAGCGGGGGGATACGAGCAGTACTTC
TRBJ1-2,TRBV5-1,-,-,CASSPLRVLGYGYTF,TGCGCCAGCAGCCCGCTCAGGGTCTTGGGCTATGGCTACACCTTC
TRBJ2-3,TRBV10-1,-,TRBD2,CASSWTSAGDTQYF,TGCGCCAGCAGCTGGACTAGCGCCGGAGATACGCAGTATTTT
TRBJ2-1,TRBV11-2,-,TRBD2,CASSPILAPGGGEQFF,TGTGCCAGCAGCCCAATTCTAGCCCCCGGGGGGGGTGAGCAGTTCTTC
TRBJ2-1,TRBV7-9,once,TRBD2,CASSLDSGRAGEQFF,TGTGCCAGCAGCTTAGATAGCGGGAGGGCCGGTGAGCAGTTCTTC
TRBJ2-1,TRBV18,-,-,CASSPDRTNEQFF,TGTGCCAGCTCACCCGACAGAACCAATGAGCAGTTCTTC
TRBJ2-2,TRBV5-1,once,TRBD2,CASSSAGTSGSFAGELFF,TGCGCCAGCAGCTCAGCCGGGACTAGCGGGAGTTTCGCCGGGGAGCTGTTTTTT
TRBJ2-3,TRBV5-1,-,TRBD1,CASSLVGQAHTDTQYF,TGCGCCAGCAGCTTGGTCGGACAGGCCCACACAGATACGCAGTATTTT
TRBJ2-1,TRBV5-5,-,-,CASSLRDRYNEQFF,TGTGCCAGCAGCTTGCGAGACAGGTACAATGAGCAGTTCTTC
TRBJ2-3,TRBV7-9,-,-,CASSSGSTDTQYF,TGTGCCAGCAGTTCTGGCAGCACAGATACGCAGTATTTT
TRBJ1-1,TRBV7-2,-,-,CASSLGGGPFLNTEAFF,TGTGCCAGCAGCTTAGGGGGGGGTCCCTTTTTGAACACTGAAGCTTTCTTT
TRBJ2-7,TRBV5-1,-,-,CASSLAGEQYF,TGCGCCAGCAGCTTGGCCGGTGAGCAGTACTTC
TRBJ1-4,TRBV5-4,-,-,CASSVTGLRDEKLFF,TGTGCCAGCAGCGTAACAGGGCTACGGGATGAAAAACTGTTTTTT
TRBJ1-2,TRBV28,-,-,CASSLYTAGNGYTF,TGTGCCAGCAGTTTATATACGGCGGGAAATGGCTACACCTTC
TRBJ1-1,TRBV4-2,few,TRBD1,CASSQSGGADTEAFF,TGTGCCAGCAGCCAATCAGGGGGCGCGGACACTGAAGCTTTCTTT
TRBJ2-7,TRBV5-1,-,TRBD1,CASSFLVGTEMTYEQYF,TGCGCCAGCAGCTTTCTGGTCGGGACAGAAATGACCTACGAGCAGTACTTC
TRBJ2-1,TRBV5-5,-,-,CASSPRGGNNEQFF,TGTGCCAGCAGCCCGCGAGGCGGGAACAATGAGCAGTTCTTC
TRBJ1-4,TRBV5-1,few,-,CASSFGGANEKLFF,TGCGCCAGCAGCTTCGGGGGAGCTAATGAAAAACTGTTTTTT
TRBJ2-7,TRBV6-4,-,-,CAGGGQQSSYEQYF,TGTGCCGGAGGGGGACAGCAGAGCTCCTACGAGCAGTACTTC
TRBJ1-1,TRBV28,-,-,CASSLGAGYREDTEAFF,TGTGCCAGCAGTTTAGGGGCAGGGTATAGGGAGGACACTGAAGCTTTCTTT
TRBJ2-3,TRBV28,-,TRBD2,CASSYLSGRVADTQYF,TGTGCCAGCAGTTACCTTAGCGGGAGGGTTGCAGATACGCAGTATTTT
TRBJ2-4,TRBV28,-,TRBD2,CASSPAAGKNIQYF,TGTGCCAGCAGCCCGGCAGCGGGAAAAAACATTCAGTACTTC